This T cell receptor beta chain was sequenced in a study of cytomegalovirus exposure and HLA in healthy donors. Study as a whole: Around 81% of several hundred genotyped donors fell in the Caucasian-associated ancestry cluster.

Primers for the PCR totalled 60 Vbeta and 13 Jbeta. Assay used: immunoSEQ multiplex PCR; TCRdb lists only in-frame clones, some missing. Recorded for this sample: 80,000 to 95,000 clones. Germline loops: CDR1 MNHNS, CDR2 SASEGT. Trimming left V 7 bases short and J 2 bases short, with 18 bases between. The CDR3 has 15 amino acids. The sample consisted of PBMCs. The genes are TRBV6-1 and TRBJ2-7; possible D gene TRBD1, 5 bases. The receptor was derived from a woman aged 30 to 39 in good health and CMV-seronegative. CDR3 DNA sequence: TGTGCCAGCACCGTTAAGACAGATTCCGCCTACGAGCAGTACTTC. Protein: CASTVKTDSAYEQYF.